The clone carrying this T cell receptor beta chain was observed a few times. The source of the sample is a study of identical twins. From germline, CDR1 is SGHRS and CDR2 YFSETQ. CDR3 length: 14 amino acids. V lost 1 base and J lost 2, with 9 bases in between. TCRdb re-called the 5' RACE reads through MiXCR, storing one row per CDR3 protein. The sample has about 290,000 distinct CDR3 sequences, 8% to 9.5% seen once. The same specimen was also included in a second study, on yellow fever vaccine responses in identical twins.

Sequencing was performed on CD8+ T cells sorted from blood. The source of this sequence is a woman younger than 35 in good health. The chain uses TRBV5-1 and TRBJ1-1; weak D call: TRBD1 (5 bases). The CDR3 DNA reads TGCGCCAGCAGCTTGCAGGGAAGCAACACTGAAGCTTTCTTT. Protein sequence: CASSLQGSNTEAFF.